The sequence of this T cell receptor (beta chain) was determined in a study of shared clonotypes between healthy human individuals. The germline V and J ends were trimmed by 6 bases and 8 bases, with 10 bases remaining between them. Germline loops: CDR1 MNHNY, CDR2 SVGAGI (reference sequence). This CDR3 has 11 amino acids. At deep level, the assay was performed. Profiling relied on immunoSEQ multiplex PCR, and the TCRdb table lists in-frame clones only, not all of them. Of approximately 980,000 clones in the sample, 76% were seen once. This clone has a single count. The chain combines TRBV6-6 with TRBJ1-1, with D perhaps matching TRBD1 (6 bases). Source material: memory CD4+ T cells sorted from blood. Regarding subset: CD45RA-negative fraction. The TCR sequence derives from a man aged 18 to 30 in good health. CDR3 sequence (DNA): TGTGCCAGCAGAATGGGGACAGAAGCTTTCTTT. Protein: CASRMGTEAFF.